This T cell receptor (beta chain) was documented in a study of T-cell reconstitution after alpha-beta-depleted transplantation in children. In this sample, this clonotype is medium-sized (0.01 to 0.1%). Its antigen remains unknown. The TCRbeta library incorporated unique molecular identifiers. TCRdb independently ran MiXCR on the PCR reads; one entry per CDR3 protein. The data contain approximately 4,500 distinct CDR3 sequences, roughly 12% of them singletons. CDR3 size: 16 residues. The germline gives CDR1 MDHEN, CDR2 SYDVKM. V lost 3 bases and J lost 3; bases outside the gene matches: 11. Study results and caveats: At the one-year point after transplant, T-cell counts and TCRbeta diversity were found to come mostly from T cells that had been newly produced. In some patients, recipient T cells and intrathymic progenitors surviving conditioning explained high day-60 diversity. Reportedly, alpha-beta T cells present about two months post-transplant originated from several hundred expanded clones of graft origin.

The V call is TRBV28, the J call TRBJ2-7, with TRBD2 matching 7 bases. The sequence derives from a male patient aged 2 to 9 who had a stem cell transplant for acute lymphoblastic leukemia, so the T cells may come from the graft donor. Specimen: PBMCs, mostly from graft donor cells, collected 60 days after TCRalphabeta/CD19-depleted stem cell transplant. The CDR3 reads CASSFSSGGLLYEQYF. CDR3 nucleotide sequence: TGTGCCAGCAGTTTCTCTAGCGGAGGACTCCTCTACGAGCAGTACTTC.